The entry below describes one T cell receptor beta chain. These data come from a study of blood T cell repertoires in COVID-19. On the study more broadly: Nucleic acid was either cDNA or gDNA, and it came from T cells, B-cell-depleted T cells, or PBMCs.

Measured with immunoSEQ multiplex PCR; TCRdb has only the in-frame clones, and not every one. The sample includes around 240,000 clones, roughly 83% of them seen just once. Recovered Cohort 3 donors showed two negative PCRs, clearance, or symptom resolution. Per germline, CDR1 MNHEY and CDR2 SMNVEV (reference sequence). The V and J ends lost 3 bases and 4 bases respectively, with 9 bases between them. The CDR3 covers 13 residues. The sequencing sample was made of PBMCs or T cells enriched from blood (not recorded which). The V call is TRBV27, the J call TRBJ1-1; D is unresolved. This TCR derives from a woman between 50 and 59 years old who had recovered from COVID-19. The CDR3 here is CASSFTPGTEAFF. The CDR3 coding sequence is TGTGCCAGCAGTTTCACCCCGGGCACTGAAGCTTTCTTT.